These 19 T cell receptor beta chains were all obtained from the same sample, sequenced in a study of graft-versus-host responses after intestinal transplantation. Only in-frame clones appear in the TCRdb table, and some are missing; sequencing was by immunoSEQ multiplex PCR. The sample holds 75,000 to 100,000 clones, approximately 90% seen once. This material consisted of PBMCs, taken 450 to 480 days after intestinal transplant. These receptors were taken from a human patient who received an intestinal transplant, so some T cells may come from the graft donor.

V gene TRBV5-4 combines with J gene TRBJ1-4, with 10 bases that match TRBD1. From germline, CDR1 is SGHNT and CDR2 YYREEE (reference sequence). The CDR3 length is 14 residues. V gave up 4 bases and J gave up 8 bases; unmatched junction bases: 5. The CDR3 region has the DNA TGTGCCAGCAGCAGGGGACAGGGGAACGAAAAACTGTTTTTT. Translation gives CASSRGQGNEKLFF. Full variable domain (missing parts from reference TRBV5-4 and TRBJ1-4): ETGVTQSPTHLIKTRGQQVTLRCSSQSGHNTVSWYQQALGQGPQFIFQYYREEENGRGNFPPRFSGLQFPNYSSELNVNALELDDSALYLCASSRGQGNEKLFFGSGTQLSVL.

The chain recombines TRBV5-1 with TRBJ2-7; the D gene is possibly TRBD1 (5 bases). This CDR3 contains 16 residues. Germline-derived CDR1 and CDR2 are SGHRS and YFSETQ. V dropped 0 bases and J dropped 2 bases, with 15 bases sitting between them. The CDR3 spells CASSLGATDFPYEQYF. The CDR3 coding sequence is TGCGCCAGCAGCTTGGGGGCGACAGATTTCCCCTACGAGCAGTACTTC.

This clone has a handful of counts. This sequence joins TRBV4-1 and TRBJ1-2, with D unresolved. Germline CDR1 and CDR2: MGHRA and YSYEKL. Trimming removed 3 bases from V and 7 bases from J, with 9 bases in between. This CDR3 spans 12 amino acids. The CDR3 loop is CASSHGAIGYTF. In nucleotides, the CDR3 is TGCGCCAGCAGCCATGGCGCCATTGGCTACACCTTC.

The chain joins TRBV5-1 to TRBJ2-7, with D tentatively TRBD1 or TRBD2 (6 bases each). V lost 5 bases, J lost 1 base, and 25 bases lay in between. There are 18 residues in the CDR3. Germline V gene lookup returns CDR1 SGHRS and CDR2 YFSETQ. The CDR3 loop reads CASSGWGAGVRKSYEQYF. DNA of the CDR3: TGCGCCAGCAGTGGGTGGGGGGCTGGTGTTCGGAAGTCCTACGAGCAGTACTTC.

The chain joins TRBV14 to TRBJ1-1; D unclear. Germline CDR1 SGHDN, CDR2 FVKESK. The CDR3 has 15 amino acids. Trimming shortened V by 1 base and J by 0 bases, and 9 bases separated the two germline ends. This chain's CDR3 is CASSQVIGLNTEAFF. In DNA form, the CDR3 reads TGTGCCAGCAGCCAAGTGATAGGGTTGAACACTGAAGCTTTCTTT.

CDR3 bases: TGTGCCAGCAGGGGGTGGGGAAGTGAAAAACTGTTTTTT. Residues: CASRGWGSEKLFF. The gene calls are TRBV6-5 and TRBJ1-4; D is unresolved. Germline values: CDR1 MNHEY, CDR2 SVGAGI. V was shortened by 6 bases and J by 7 bases, with 12 bases between the two germline ends. CDR3 length equals 13 residues.

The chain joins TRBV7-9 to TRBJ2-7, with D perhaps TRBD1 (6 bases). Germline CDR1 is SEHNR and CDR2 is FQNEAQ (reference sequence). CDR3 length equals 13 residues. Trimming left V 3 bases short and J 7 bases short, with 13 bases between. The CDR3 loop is CASSFRETGEQYF. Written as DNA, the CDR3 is TGTGCCAGCAGCTTCAGGGAAACAGGGGAGCAGTACTTC.

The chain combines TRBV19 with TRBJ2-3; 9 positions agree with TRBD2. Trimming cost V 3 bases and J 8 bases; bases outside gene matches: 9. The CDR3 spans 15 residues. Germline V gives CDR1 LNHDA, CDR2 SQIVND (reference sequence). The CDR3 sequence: CASSIEASGVGTQYF. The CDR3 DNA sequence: TGTGCCAGTAGTATCGAGGCTAGCGGGGTGGGTACGCAGTATTTT.

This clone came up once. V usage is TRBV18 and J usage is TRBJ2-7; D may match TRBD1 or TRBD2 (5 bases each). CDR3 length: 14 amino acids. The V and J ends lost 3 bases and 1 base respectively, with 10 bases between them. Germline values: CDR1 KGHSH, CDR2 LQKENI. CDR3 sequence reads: CASSPTGPSYEQYF. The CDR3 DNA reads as TGTGCCAGCTCACCCACGGGGCCGTCCTACGAGCAGTACTTC.

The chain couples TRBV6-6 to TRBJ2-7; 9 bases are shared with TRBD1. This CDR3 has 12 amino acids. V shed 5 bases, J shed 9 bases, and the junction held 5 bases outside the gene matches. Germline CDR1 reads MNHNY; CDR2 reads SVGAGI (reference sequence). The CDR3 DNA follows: TGTGCCAGCAGTCCAGGACAGGGGAGGCAGTACTTC. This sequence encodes CASSPGQGRQYF.

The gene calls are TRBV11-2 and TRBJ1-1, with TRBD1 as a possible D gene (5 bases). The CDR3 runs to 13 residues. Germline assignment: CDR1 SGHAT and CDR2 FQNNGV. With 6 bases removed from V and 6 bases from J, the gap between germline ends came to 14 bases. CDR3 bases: TGTGCCAGCAGAAGGGACGGCTTTCCTGAAGCTTTCTTT. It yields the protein CASRRDGFPEAFF.

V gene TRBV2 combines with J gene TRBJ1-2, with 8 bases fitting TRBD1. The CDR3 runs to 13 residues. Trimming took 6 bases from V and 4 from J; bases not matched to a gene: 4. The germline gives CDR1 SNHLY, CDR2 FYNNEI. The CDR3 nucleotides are TGTGCCAGCAGGGACAGGGCGGGCTATGGCTACACCTTC. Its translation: CASRDRAGYGYTF.

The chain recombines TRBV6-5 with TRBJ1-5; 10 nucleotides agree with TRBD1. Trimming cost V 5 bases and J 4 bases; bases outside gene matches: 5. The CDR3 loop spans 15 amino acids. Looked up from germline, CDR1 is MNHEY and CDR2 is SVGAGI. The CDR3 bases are TGTGCCAGCAGTCCTGGACAGGGGGGGAATCAGCCCCAGCATTTT. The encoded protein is CASSPGQGGNQPQHF.

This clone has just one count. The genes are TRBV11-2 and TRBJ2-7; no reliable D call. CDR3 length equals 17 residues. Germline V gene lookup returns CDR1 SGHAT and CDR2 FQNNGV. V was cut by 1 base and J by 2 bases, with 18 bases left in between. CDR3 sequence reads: CASSLGHGPTYTYEQYF. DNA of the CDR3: TGTGCCAGCAGCTTAGGTCATGGGCCCACTTACACCTACGAGCAGTACTTC. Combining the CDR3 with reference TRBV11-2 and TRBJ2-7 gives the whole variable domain EAGVAQSPRYKIIEKRQSVAFWCNPISGHATLYWYQQILGQGPKLLIQFQNNGVVDDSQLPKDRFSAERLKGVDSTLKIQPAKLEDSAVYLCASSLGHGPTYTYEQYFGPGTRLTVT.

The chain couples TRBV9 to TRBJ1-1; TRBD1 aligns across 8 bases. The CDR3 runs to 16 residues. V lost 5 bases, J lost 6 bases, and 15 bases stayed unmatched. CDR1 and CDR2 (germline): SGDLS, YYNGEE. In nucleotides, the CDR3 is TGTGCCAGCAGTCAAGGACAGGGTTGGGGCATCGCTGAAGCTTTCTTT. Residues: CASSQGQGWGIAEAFF.

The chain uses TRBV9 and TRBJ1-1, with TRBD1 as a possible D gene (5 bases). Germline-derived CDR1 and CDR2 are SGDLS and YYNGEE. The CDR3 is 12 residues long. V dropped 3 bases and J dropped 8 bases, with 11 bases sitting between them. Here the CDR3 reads CASSETGREAFF. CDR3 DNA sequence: TGTGCCAGCAGCGAAACGGGACGGGAAGCTTTCTTT.

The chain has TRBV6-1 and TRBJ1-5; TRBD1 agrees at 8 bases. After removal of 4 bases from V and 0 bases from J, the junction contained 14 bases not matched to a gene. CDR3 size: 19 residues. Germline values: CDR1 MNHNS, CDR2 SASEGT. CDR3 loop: CASSGTSGTGSFSNQPQHF. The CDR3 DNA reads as TGTGCCAGCAGTGGAACCTCCGGGACAGGAAGCTTTAGCAATCAGCCCCAGCATTTT.

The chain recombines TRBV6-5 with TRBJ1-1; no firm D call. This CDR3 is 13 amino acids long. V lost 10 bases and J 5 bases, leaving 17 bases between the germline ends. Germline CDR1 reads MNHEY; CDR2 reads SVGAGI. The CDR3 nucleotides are TGTGCCACCCGTTCGGGGTGGGGAACTGAAGCTTTCTTT. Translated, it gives CATRSGWGTEAFF.

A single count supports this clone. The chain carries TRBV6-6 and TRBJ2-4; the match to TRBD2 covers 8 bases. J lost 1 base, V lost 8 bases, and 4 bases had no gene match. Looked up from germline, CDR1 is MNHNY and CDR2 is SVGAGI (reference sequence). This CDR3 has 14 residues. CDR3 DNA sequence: TGTGCCAGCGCCGGGGGGGTGGCCAAAAACATTCAGTACTTC. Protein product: CASAGGVAKNIQYF.